One sample yielded the 5 T cell receptor beta chains listed below, sequenced in a study of blood T cell repertoires in COVID-19. The method was immunoSEQ multiplex PCR; TCRdb's version includes in-frame clones alone and lacks a portion of them. The table records some 250,000 clones, roughly four fifths of them present only once. The sequenced sample consisted of peripheral blood. These receptors all stem from a woman in her sixties or seventies with active or convalescent COVID-19.

This clone was detected a few times. The chain joins TRBV2 to TRBJ2-7; 12 bases line up with TRBD1. Germline CDR1 is SNHLY and CDR2 is FYNNEI. CDR3 size: 16 residues. After removal of 7 bases from V and 5 bases from J, the junction contained 12 bases not matched to a gene. The DNA of the CDR3 is TGTGCCAGCATGGGAGCCGCCGGGACAGGGGGCCACGAGCAGTACTTC. It translates to CASMGAAGTGGHEQYF.

CDR3 amino acids: CASLSPPGTDDYGYTF. In DNA form, the CDR3 reads TGTGCCAGTCTTTCTCCACCAGGGACAGATGACTATGGCTACACCTTC. The chain couples TRBV19 to TRBJ1-2; the match to TRBD1 covers 7 bases. Germline V lookup: CDR1 LNHDA, CDR2 SQIVND (reference sequence). V lost 8 bases, J lost 3 bases, and 15 bases stayed unmatched. This CDR3 spans 16 amino acids. Full variable domain (outside the CDR3, taken from reference TRBV19 and TRBJ1-2): DGGITQSPKYLFRKEGQNVTLSCEQNLNHDAMYWYRQDPGQGLRLIYYSQIVNDFQKGDIAEGYSVSREKKESFPLTVTSAQKNPTAFYLCASLSPPGTDDYGYTFGSGTRLTVV.

This chain joins TRBV13 and TRBJ1-2; a weak D match, TRBD1 (6 bases). The CDR3 sequence is 15 residues long. Germline V gene sequence: CDR1 PRHDT, CDR2 FYEKMQ (reference sequence). Trimming took off 0 bases at V and 7 bases at J, with 15 bases between the two ends. The chain's CDR3 is CASSLGGTRGAGYTF. The DNA of the CDR3 is TGTGCCAGCAGCTTAGGAGGGACAAGAGGGGCTGGCTACACCTTC.

The V gene is TRBV11-3, the J gene TRBJ2-1; weak D call: TRBD1 (6 bases). CDR3 length equals 17 residues. Trimming cost V 0 bases and J 5 bases, with 17 bases left between them. Germline V gene data show CDR1 as SGHNT and CDR2 as YENEEA. CDR3 sequence (DNA): TGTGCCAGCAGCTTAGAGGGGTGGGGGCGAGGGGACAATGAGCAGTTCTTC. Protein: CASSLEGWGRGDNEQFF.

The chain has TRBV6-5 and TRBJ2-3, with 7 positions matching TRBD2. The CDR3 is made up of 14 amino acids. Germline loops: CDR1 MNHEY, CDR2 SVGAGI. V lost 6 bases to trimming and J lost 5 bases; unmatched junction nucleotides: 8. In DNA form, the CDR3 reads TGTGCCAGCAGAGGACTAGACTACCAAGATACGCAGTATTTT. This gives the protein CASRGLDYQDTQYF.